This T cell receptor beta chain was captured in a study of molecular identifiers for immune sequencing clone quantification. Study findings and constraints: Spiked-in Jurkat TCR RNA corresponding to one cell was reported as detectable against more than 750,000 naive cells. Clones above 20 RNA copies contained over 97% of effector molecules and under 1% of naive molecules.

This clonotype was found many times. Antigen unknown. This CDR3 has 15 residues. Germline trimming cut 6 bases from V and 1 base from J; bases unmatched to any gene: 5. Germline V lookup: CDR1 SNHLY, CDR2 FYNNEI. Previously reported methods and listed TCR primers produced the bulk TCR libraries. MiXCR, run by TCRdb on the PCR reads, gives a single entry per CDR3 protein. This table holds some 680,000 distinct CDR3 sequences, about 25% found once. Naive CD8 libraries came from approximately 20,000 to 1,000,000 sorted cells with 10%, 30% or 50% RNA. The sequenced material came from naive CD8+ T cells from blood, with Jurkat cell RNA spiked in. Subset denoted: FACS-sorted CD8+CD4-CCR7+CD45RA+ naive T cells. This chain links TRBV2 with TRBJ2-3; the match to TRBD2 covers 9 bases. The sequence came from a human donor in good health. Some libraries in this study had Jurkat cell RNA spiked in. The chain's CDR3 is CASRLAGGGTDTQYF. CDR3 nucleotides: TGTGCCAGCAGATTGGCGGGGGGGGGCACAGATACGCAGTATTTT.